This T cell receptor (beta chain) was obtained from a study of T cells in Graves' hyperthyroidism and ophthalmopathy. Overall study context: Peripheral blood was taken when the disease was first diagnosed, before any treatment began.

TCR beta CDR3 regions were amplified from RNA. The TCR CDR3 was amplified in a first-round RT-PCR using the HTBI primer set. MiXCR, run by TCRdb on the multiplex PCR reads, gives a single entry per CDR3 protein. The sample holds some 500,000 distinct CDR3 sequences, approximately 25% seen once. Uncontrolled infection, other autoimmune disease, pregnancy or lactation led to exclusion. Fresh peripheral blood, roughly 9.8 ml of it, supplied the PBMCs. This CDR3 comprises 12 residues. Germline assignment: CDR1 SNHLY and CDR2 FYNNEI. V was trimmed by 1 base and J by 8 bases, leaving 9 bases between them. The receptor comes from a woman aged 25 to 39 with Graves' ophthalmopathy. The chain couples TRBV2 to TRBJ2-7; D may be TRBD1 or TRBD2 (5 bases each). Sequenced sample: blood. Written as DNA, the CDR3 is TGTGCCAGCAGTGAAGGGGGGAGTAAGCAGTACTTC. Amino acids: CASSEGGSKQYF.